The clone carrying this TCR beta chain occurred many times. This record belongs to a study of T-cell reconstitution after alpha-beta-depleted transplantation in children. Unique molecular identifiers tagged the TCRbeta library. Each CDR3 protein gets one entry after TCRdb re-called the PCR reads with MiXCR. This sample carries fewer than 120,000 distinct CDR3 sequences, 9% to 12% of them seen once, and the ten largest clones take approximately 7.9%. Sequencing used PBMCs from the stem cell graft donor, obtained from the stem cell graft. This receptor was obtained from a human donor who donated a stem cell graft to a child with acute lymphoblastic leukemia.

The CDR3 bases are TGCAGTACATCCCCGGGGGGCACTGAAGCTTTCTTT. This translates into CSTSPGGTEAFF. The chain recombines TRBV20-1 with TRBJ1-1; possible D gene TRBD1, 5 bases. This CDR3 has 12 amino acids. V lost 8 bases, J lost 4 bases, and 14 bases lay in between. From germline, CDR1 is DFQATT and CDR2 SNEGSKA (reference sequence).